This TCR beta chain derives from a study of T cell repertoires in cytomegalovirus infection. Across the whole study: Carrying CMV and the relevant HLA type showed in public TCR beta signatures.

Points from the study as a whole: HLA-C-restricted CMV clonotypes gave the most frequent clonotype in two of eight donors. Public TCR beta family frequency separated CMV-and-HLA carriers, including in an independent cohort.

About this clonotype itself: Its antigen remains unidentified.

V gave up 5 bases and J gave up 7 bases, with 19 bases separating them. The CDR3 totals 14 residues. CDR1 SGHTS and CDR2 YDEGEE come from the germline V gene. TCRdb used MiXCR to reprocess the reads, holding one entry per CDR3 protein. The sample lists more than 300,000 distinct CDR3 sequences; roughly a third were seen once. The TCR was taken from a human donor in good health (CMV status not recorded). Some clones in this sample may be carry-over from other donors' samples. Sample: cultured PBMCs, taken from culture after CMV antigen stimulation. The genes are TRBV5-8 and TRBJ2-7, with D possibly being TRBD1 or TRBD2 (5 bases each). The CDR3 DNA reads as TGTGCCAGCAGATTATCGTCCGGGACGGGGGAGCAGTACTTC. Translation: CASRLSSGTGEQYF.